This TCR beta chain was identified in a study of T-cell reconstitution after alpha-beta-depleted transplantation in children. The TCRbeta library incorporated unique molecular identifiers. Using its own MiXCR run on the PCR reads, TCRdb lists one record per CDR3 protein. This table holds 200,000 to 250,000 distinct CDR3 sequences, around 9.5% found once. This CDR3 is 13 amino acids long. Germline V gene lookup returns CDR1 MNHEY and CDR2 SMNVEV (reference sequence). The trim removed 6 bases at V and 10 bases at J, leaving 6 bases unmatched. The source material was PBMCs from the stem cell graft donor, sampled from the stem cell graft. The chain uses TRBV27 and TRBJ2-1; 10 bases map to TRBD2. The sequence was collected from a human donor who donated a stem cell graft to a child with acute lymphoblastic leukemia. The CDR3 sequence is CASSLAGGSEQFF. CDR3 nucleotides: TGTGCCAGCAGCTTAGCGGGGGGCTCGGAGCAGTTCTTC.